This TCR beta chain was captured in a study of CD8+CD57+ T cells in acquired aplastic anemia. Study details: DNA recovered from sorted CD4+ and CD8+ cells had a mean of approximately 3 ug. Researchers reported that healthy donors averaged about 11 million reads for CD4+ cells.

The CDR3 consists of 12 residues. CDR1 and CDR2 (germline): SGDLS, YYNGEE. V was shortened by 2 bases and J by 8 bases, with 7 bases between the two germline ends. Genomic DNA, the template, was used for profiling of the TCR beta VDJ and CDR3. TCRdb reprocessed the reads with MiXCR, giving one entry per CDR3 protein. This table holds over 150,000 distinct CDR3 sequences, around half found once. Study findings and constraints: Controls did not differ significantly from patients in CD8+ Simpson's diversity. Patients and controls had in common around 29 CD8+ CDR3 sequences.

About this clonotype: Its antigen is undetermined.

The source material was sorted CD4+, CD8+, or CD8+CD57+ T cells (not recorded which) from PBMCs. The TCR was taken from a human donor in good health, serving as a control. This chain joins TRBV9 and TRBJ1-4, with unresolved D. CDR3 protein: CASSVADEKLFF. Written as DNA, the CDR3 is TGTGCCAGCAGCGTTGCAGACGAAAAACTGTTTTTT. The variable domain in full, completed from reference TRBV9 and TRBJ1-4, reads DSGVTQTPKHLITATGQRVTLRCSPRSGDLSVYWYQQSLDQGLQFLIQYYNGEERAKGNILERFSAQQFPDLHSELNLSSLELGDSALYFCASSVADEKLFFGSGTQLSVL.